The rows below give T cell receptor beta chains drawn from one sample of a study of T cell responses to AZD1222 COVID-19 vaccine. Repertoires were generated with immunoSEQ multiplex PCR, while TCRdb's copy carries only in-frame clones and drops some. The data show approximately 130,000 clones, roughly nine tenths seen once. The specimen was peripheral blood, collected 28 days after the second AZD1222 dose. The receptors originated from an adult who received the AZD1222 COVID-19 vaccine. Both conserved end residues are part of each CDR3. Clone size is stated in some rows and not others, as once, few, many or a class when expanded.

cdr3_aa: CASSLAGTDPYEQYF
j_call: TRBJ2-7
clone_size: NA
v_call: TRBV5-5

cdr3_aa: CASSFGGTAFDTQYF
j_call: TRBJ2-3
clone_size: NA
v_call: TRBV7-2

cdr3_aa: CASKMQVSTDTQYF
j_call: TRBJ2-3
clone_size: NA
v_call: TRBV19

cdr3_aa: CASGLGDPGPADTQYF
j_call: TRBJ2-3
clone_size: NA
v_call: TRBV12-5

cdr3_aa: CATSAEPGELFF
j_call: TRBJ2-2
clone_size: NA
v_call: TRBV24-1

cdr3_aa: CASRRTSGTTGELFF
j_call: TRBJ2-2
clone_size: NA
v_call: TRBV7-2

cdr3_aa: CASSPPGGRVGNTIYF
j_call: TRBJ1-3
clone_size: NA
v_call: TRBV18

cdr3_aa: CASSAVGGSNEQFF
j_call: TRBJ2-1
clone_size: once
v_call: TRBV25-1

cdr3_aa: CASSLDQVYNEQFF
j_call: TRBJ2-1
clone_size: NA
v_call: TRBV11-3

cdr3_aa: CASSRGTWGTDTQYF
j_call: TRBJ2-3
clone_size: NA
v_call: TRBV6-5

cdr3_aa: CASSSWDGRSYEQYF
j_call: TRBJ2-7
clone_size: NA
v_call: TRBV5-1

cdr3_aa: CASSWGTSYNSPLHF
j_call: TRBJ1-6
clone_size: once
v_call: TRBV7-2

cdr3_aa: CASSRSQGALGNTIYF
j_call: TRBJ1-3
clone_size: NA
v_call: TRBV11-2

cdr3_aa: CASSLVADQPQHF
j_call: TRBJ1-5
clone_size: NA
v_call: TRBV11-2

cdr3_aa: CASSPPGGDTQYF
j_call: TRBJ2-3
clone_size: NA
v_call: TRBV11-3

cdr3_aa: CASSRNRDRFTDTQYF
j_call: TRBJ2-3
clone_size: NA
v_call: TRBV4-3

cdr3_aa: CAEMSDGGTEAFF
j_call: TRBJ1-1
clone_size: NA
v_call: TRBV6-6

cdr3_aa: CASSLGGGSSGNTIYF
j_call: TRBJ1-3
clone_size: NA
v_call: TRBV7-6

cdr3_aa: CASRSTNEKLFF
j_call: TRBJ1-4
clone_size: NA
v_call: TRBV2

cdr3_aa: CASSQEGGTIHRTFF
j_call: TRBJ1-1
clone_size: NA
v_call: TRBV4-2

cdr3_aa: CASSQEGFGEKLFF
j_call: TRBJ1-4
clone_size: NA
v_call: TRBV3-1/TRBV3-2

cdr3_aa: CASSVGFGGLTEAFF
j_call: TRBJ1-1
clone_size: NA
v_call: TRBV7-2

cdr3_aa: CASRASSGYGYTF
j_call: TRBJ1-2
clone_size: NA
v_call: TRBV6-5

cdr3_aa: CASRPQGNYGYTF
j_call: TRBJ1-2
clone_size: NA
v_call: TRBV27

cdr3_aa: CASTEGSISGEKLFF
j_call: TRBJ1-4
clone_size: NA
v_call: TRBV5-1

cdr3_aa: CASSRDPGELFF
j_call: TRBJ2-2
clone_size: NA
v_call: TRBV19

cdr3_aa: CASSFPGTGCCQPQHF
j_call: TRBJ1-5
clone_size: NA
v_call: TRBV7-3

cdr3_aa: CASSPGPRNTIYF
j_call: TRBJ1-3
clone_size: NA
v_call: TRBV3-1/TRBV3-2

cdr3_aa: CASSVGRTNRNEKLFF
j_call: TRBJ1-4
clone_size: NA
v_call: TRBV9

cdr3_aa: CATSDFSARNGQFF
j_call: TRBJ2-1
clone_size: NA
v_call: TRBV24-1

cdr3_aa: CASSLVGDRGQETQYF
j_call: TRBJ2-5
clone_size: few
v_call: TRBV7-8

cdr3_aa: CASSSRGSGNTIYF
j_call: TRBJ1-3
clone_size: NA
v_call: TRBV11-1

cdr3_aa: CASSPGGGRYGYTF
j_call: TRBJ1-2
clone_size: NA
v_call: TRBV5-1

cdr3_aa: CASSLTGTSFYEQYF
j_call: TRBJ2-7
clone_size: NA
v_call: TRBV3-1/TRBV3-2

cdr3_aa: CASSAAAGHEQYF
j_call: TRBJ2-7
clone_size: NA
v_call: TRBV7-3

cdr3_aa: CASSPRQSMNTEAFF
j_call: TRBJ1-1
clone_size: NA
v_call: TRBV5-5

cdr3_aa: CATSRDRLSVSNEKLFF
j_call: TRBJ1-4
clone_size: NA
v_call: TRBV15

cdr3_aa: CATSWVPEQYF
j_call: TRBJ2-7
clone_size: NA
v_call: TRBV10-1

cdr3_aa: CATGGQEVQPQHF
j_call: TRBJ1-5
clone_size: NA
v_call: TRBV10-3

cdr3_aa: CASSPLGGGVYNEQFF
j_call: TRBJ2-1
clone_size: NA
v_call: TRBV18

cdr3_aa: CASSQSEQNNEQFF
j_call: TRBJ2-1
clone_size: once
v_call: TRBV23-1

cdr3_aa: CASSNRANNSPLHF
j_call: TRBJ1-6
clone_size: NA
v_call: TRBV6-6

cdr3_aa: CASSSRGDNYGYTF
j_call: TRBJ1-2
clone_size: NA
v_call: TRBV27

cdr3_aa: CASSARTGEAFF
j_call: TRBJ1-1
clone_size: NA
v_call: TRBV3-1/TRBV3-2

cdr3_aa: CASSILGSSHSGNTIYF
j_call: TRBJ1-3
clone_size: NA
v_call: TRBV4-3

cdr3_aa: CASSRAGTKTYEQYF
j_call: TRBJ2-7
clone_size: NA
v_call: TRBV7-2

cdr3_aa: CATQGNPYNEQFF
j_call: TRBJ2-1
clone_size: NA
v_call: TRBV6-5

cdr3_aa: CASSQDRLAGGDIQYF
j_call: TRBJ2-4
clone_size: once
v_call: TRBV4-1

cdr3_aa: CASSQGGTGEGYTF
j_call: TRBJ1-2
clone_size: NA
v_call: TRBV4-2

cdr3_aa: CATLRSRFTFEKLFF
j_call: TRBJ1-4
clone_size: NA
v_call: TRBV6-5

cdr3_aa: CSVEGGMNTEAFF
j_call: TRBJ1-1
clone_size: NA
v_call: TRBV29-1

cdr3_aa: CASSQILIASNQPQHF
j_call: TRBJ1-5
clone_size: NA
v_call: TRBV4-1

cdr3_aa: CASSLGQGPNYGYTF
j_call: TRBJ1-2
clone_size: NA
v_call: TRBV5-5

cdr3_aa: CASRRDRGQPQHF
j_call: TRBJ1-5
clone_size: once
v_call: TRBV6-5